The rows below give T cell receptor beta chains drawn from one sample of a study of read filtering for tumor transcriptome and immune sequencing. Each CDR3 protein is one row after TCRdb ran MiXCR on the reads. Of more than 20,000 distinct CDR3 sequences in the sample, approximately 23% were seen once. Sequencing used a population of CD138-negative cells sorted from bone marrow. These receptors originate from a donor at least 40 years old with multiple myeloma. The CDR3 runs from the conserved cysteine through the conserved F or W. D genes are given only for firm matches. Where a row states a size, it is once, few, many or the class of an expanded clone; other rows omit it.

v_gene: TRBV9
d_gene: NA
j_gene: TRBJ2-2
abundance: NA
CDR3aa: CASSAVAGAPTGELFF
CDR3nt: TGTGCCAGCAGCGCAGTGGCTGGGGCCCCGACCGGGGAGCTGTTTTTT

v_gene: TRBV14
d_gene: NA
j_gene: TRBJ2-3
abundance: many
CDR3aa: CASSSRTISSDTQYF
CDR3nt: TGTGCCAGCAGCTCACGGACTATCTCCTCAGATACGCAGTATTTT

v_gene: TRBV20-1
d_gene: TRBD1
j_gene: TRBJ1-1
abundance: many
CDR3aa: CSAKTGETEAFF
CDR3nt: TGCAGTGCTAAAACAGGGGAAACTGAAGCTTTCTTT

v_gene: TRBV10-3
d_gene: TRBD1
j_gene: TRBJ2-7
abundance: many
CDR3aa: CAISSLGQPEQYF
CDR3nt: TGTGCCATCAGTTCCTTGGGACAGCCCGAGCAGTACTTC

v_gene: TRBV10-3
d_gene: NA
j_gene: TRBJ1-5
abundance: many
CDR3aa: CAISEEPGGQPQHF
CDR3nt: TGTGCCATCAGTGAAGAGCCTGGGGGTCAGCCCCAGCATTTT

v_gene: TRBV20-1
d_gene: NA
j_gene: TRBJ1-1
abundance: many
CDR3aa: CSAPLGGIGTEAFF
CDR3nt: TGCAGTGCTCCACTGGGAGGAATCGGCACTGAAGCTTTCTTT

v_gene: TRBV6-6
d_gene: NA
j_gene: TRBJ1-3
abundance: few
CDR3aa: CASRQDGGSGNTIYF
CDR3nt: TGTGCCAGCAGACAGGACGGCGGCTCTGGAAACACCATATATTTT

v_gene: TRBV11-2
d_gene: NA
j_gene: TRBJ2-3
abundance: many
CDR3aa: CASSLLVGTDTQYF
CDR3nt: TGTGCCAGCAGCCTACTAGTCGGGACAGATACGCAGTATTTT

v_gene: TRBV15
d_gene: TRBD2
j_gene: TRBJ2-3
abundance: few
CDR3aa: CATSRGLAGRADTQYF
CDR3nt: TGTGCCACCAGCAGAGGTCTAGCGGGGAGGGCAGATACGCAGTATTTT

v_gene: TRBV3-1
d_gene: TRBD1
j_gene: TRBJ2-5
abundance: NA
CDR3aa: CASSQVPGQGDQETQYF
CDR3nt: TGTGCCAGCAGCCAAGTGCCGGGACAGGGGGACCAAGAGACCCAGTACTTC

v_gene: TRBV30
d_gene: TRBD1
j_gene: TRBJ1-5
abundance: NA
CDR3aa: CAWSPGGRQPQHF
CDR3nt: TGTGCCTGGAGTCCAGGGGGAAGACAGCCCCAGCATTTT

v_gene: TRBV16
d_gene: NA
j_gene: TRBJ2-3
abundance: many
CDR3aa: CASSPGTYGGTDTQYF
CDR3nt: TGTGCCAGCAGCCCCGGGACATATGGGGGCACAGATACGCAGTATTTT

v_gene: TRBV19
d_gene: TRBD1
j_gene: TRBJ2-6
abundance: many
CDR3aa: CASNFGGTGTSGANVLTF
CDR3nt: TGTGCCAGTAACTTCGGAGGGACAGGGACCTCTGGGGCCAACGTCCTGACTTTC

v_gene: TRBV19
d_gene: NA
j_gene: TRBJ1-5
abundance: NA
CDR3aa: CASQRALGTGHQPQHF
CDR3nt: TGTGCCAGCCAAAGAGCATTGGGTACAGGGCATCAGCCCCAGCATTTT

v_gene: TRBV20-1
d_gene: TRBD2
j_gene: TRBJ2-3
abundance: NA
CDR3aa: CSASISGGGDTQYF
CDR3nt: TGCAGTGCGAGTATTAGCGGGGGAGGAGATACGCAGTATTTT

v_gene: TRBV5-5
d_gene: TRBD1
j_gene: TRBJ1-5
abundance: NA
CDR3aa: CASSPDRGGIQPQHF
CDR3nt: TGTGCCAGCAGCCCTGACAGGGGAGGGATTCAGCCCCAGCATTTT

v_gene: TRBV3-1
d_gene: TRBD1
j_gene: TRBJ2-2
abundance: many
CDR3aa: CASSQLTGGLTGELFF
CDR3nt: TGTGCCAGCAGCCAGCTGACAGGGGGATTGACCGGGGAGCTGTTTTTT

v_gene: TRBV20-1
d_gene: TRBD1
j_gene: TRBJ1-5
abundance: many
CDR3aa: CSVSGQGAYQPQHF
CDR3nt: TGCAGTGTGTCGGGACAGGGGGCATATCAGCCCCAGCATTTT

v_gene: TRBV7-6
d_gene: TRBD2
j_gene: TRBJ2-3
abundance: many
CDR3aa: CASSTGTRSGTQYF
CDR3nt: TGTGCCAGCAGTACCGGGACTAGGAGTGGTACGCAGTATTTT

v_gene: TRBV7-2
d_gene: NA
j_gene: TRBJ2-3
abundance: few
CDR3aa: CASSPRPGSTDTQYF
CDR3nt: TGTGCCAGCAGCCCCCGACCCGGGTCCACAGATACGCAGTATTTT

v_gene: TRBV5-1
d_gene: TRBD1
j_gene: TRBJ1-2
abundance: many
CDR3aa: CASSLVLTGGSNYGYTF
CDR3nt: TGCGCCAGCAGCTTGGTCCTTACAGGGGGCTCTAACTATGGCTACACCTTC

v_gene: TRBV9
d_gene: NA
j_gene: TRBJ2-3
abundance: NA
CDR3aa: CASSYSGVYADTQYF
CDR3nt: TGTGCCAGCAGTTATTCAGGGGTGTATGCAGATACGCAGTATTTT

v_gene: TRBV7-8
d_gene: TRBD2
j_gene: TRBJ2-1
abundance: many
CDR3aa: CASSLLAGGQSEQFF
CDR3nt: TGTGCCAGCAGCTTACTAGCGGGGGGGCAGAGTGAGCAGTTCTTC

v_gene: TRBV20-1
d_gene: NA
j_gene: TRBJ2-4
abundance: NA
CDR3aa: CSARGESKNIQYF
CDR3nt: TGCAGTGCTAGAGGGGAATCTAAAAACATTCAGTACTTC

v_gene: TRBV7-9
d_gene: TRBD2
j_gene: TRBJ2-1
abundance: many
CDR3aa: CASSLKRGISYNEQFF
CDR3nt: TGTGCCAGCAGCTTAAAGCGGGGGATCTCCTACAATGAGCAGTTCTTC

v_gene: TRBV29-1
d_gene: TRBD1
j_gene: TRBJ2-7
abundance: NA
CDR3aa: CSAEGTGEEQYF
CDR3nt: TGCAGCGCTGAAGGTACAGGGGAAGAGCAGTACTTC